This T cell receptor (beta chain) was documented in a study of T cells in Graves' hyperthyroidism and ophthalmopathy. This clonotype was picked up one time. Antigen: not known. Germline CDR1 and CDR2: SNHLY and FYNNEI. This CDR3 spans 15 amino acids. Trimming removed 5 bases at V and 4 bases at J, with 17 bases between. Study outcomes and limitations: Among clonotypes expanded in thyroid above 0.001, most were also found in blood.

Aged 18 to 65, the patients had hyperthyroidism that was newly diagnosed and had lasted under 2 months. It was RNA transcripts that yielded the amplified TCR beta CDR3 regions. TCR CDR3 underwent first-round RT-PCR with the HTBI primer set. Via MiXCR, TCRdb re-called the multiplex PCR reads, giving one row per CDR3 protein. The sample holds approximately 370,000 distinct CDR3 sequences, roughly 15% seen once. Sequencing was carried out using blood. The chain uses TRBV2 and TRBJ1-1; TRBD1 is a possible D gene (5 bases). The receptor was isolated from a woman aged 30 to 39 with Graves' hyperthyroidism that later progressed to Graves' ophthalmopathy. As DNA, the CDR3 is TGTGCCAGCAGTACCTCCGCCAGGGTAGGCACTGAAGCTTTCTTT. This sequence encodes CASSTSARVGTEAFF.